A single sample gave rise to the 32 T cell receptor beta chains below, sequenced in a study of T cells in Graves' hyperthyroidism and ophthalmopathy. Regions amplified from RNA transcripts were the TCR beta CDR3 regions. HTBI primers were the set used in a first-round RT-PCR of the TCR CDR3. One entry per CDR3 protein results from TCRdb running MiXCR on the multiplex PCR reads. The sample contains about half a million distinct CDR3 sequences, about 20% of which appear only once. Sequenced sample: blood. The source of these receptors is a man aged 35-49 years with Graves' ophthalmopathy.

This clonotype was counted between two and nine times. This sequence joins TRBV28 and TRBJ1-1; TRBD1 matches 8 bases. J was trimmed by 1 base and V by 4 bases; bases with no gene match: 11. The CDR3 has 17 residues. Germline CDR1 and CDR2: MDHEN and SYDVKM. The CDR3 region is CASSSQRTGSRNTEAFF. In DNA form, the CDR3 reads TGTGCCAGCAGTTCGCAAAGGACAGGGAGCAGGAACACTGAAGCTTTCTTT.

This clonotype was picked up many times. For the CDR3, the DNA is TGTGCCAGCTCGGCCCGACAGGACTCCTACGAGCAGTACTTC. Amino acid sequence: CASSARQDSYEQYF. The chain recombines TRBV18 with TRBJ2-7; D might be TRBD1 (6 bases). In germline, CDR1 is KGHSH, CDR2 LQKENI. V was shortened by 6 bases and J by 0 bases, with 12 bases between the two germline ends. This CDR3 has 14 residues.

The CDR3: CASSEWYNSPLHF. The CDR3 DNA reads TGCGCCAGCAGTGAATGGTATAATTCACCCCTCCACTTT. The chain is built from TRBV10-2 and TRBJ1-6; no clear D gene. Between the trimmed V and J ends, which lost 3 bases and 4 bases, there was a span of 4 bases. CDR1 and CDR2 from the germline V gene are WSHSY and SAAADI. The CDR3 is 13 amino acids.

The CDR3 DNA reads as TGTGCCAGCAGCCCCCAGGATAGCACAGATACGCAGTATTTT. Translation: CASSPQDSTDTQYF. This chain uses TRBV7-2 with TRBJ2-3; D uncertain. The CDR3 extends over 14 amino acids. The germline CDR1 and CDR2 sequences are SGHTA and FQGNSA. The germline V and J ends were trimmed by 5 bases and 0 bases, with 9 bases remaining between them.

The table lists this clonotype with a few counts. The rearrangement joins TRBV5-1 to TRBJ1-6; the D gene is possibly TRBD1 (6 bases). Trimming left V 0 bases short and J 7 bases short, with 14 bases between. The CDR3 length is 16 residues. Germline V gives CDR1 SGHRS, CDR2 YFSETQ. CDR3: CASSLGGQRTNSPLHF. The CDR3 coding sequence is TGCGCCAGCAGCTTGGGAGGACAGAGAACAAATTCACCCCTCCACTTT. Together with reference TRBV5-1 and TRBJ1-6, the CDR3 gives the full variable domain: KAGVTQTPRYLIKTRGQQVTLSCSPISGHRSVSWYQQTPGQGLQFLFEYFSETQRNKGNFPGRFSGRQFSNSRSEMNVSTLELGDSALYLCASSLGGQRTNSPLHFGNGTRLTVT.

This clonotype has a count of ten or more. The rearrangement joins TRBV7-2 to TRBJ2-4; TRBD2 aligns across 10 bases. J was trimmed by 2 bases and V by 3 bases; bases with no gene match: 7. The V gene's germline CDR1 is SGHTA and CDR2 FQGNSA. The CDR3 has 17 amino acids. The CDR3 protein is CASSFKSGRVTKNIQYF. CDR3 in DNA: TGTGCCAGCAGCTTTAAAAGCGGGAGGGTGACCAAAAACATTCAGTACTTC.

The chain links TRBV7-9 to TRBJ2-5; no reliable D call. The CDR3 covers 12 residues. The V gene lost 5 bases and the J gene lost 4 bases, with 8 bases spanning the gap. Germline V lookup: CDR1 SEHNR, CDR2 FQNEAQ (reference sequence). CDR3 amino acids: CASSALGETQYF. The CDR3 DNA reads TGTGCCAGCAGCGCCCTAGGAGAGACCCAGTACTTC.

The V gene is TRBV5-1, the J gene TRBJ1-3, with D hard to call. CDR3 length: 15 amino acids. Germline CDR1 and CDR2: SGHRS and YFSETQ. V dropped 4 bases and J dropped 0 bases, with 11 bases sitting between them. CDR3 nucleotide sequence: TGCGCCAGCAGCATCGCAGGCCGCTCTGGAAACACCATATATTTT. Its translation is CASSIAGRSGNTIYF. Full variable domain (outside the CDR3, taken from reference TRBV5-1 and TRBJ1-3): KAGVTQTPRYLIKTRGQQVTLSCSPISGHRSVSWYQQTPGQGLQFLFEYFSETQRNKGNFPGRFSGRQFSNSRSEMNVSTLELGDSALYLCASSIAGRSGNTIYFGEGSWLTVV.

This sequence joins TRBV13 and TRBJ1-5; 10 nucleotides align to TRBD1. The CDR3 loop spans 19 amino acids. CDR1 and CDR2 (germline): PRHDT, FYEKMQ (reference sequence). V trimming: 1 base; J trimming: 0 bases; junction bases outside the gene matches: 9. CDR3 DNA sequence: TGTGCCAGCAGCTTAGAGGGCGGGACAGGGGCGTATAGCAATCAGCCCCAGCATTTT. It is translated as CASSLEGGTGAYSNQPQHF. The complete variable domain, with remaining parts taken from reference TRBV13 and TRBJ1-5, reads AAGVIQSPRHLIKEKRETATLKCYPIPRHDTVYWYQQGPGQDPQFLISFYEKMQSDKGSIPDRFSAQQFSDYHSELNMSSLELGDSALYFCASSLEGGTGAYSNQPQHFGDGTRLSIL.

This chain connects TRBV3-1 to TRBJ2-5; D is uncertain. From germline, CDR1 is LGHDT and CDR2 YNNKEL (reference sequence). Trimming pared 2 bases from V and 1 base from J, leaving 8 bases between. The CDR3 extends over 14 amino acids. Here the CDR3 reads CASSQPPGQETQYF. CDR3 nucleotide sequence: TGTGCCAGCAGCCAACCCCCCGGCCAAGAGACCCAGTACTTC.

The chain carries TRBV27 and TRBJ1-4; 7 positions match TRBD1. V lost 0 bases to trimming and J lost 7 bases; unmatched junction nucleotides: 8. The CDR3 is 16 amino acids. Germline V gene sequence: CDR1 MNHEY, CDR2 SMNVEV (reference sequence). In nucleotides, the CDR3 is TGTGCCAGCAGTTTATCATCAGGGAGGGGGCTTGAAAAACTGTTTTTT. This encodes CASSLSSGRGLEKLFF.

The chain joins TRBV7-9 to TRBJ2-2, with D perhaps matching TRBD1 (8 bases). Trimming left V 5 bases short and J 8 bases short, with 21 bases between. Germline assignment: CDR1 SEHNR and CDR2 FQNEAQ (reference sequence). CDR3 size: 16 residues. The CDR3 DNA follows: TGTGCCAGCAGCAGCGGGACAGGCGGCCTAATTGGGGAGCTGTTTTTT. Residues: CASSSGTGGLIGELFF.

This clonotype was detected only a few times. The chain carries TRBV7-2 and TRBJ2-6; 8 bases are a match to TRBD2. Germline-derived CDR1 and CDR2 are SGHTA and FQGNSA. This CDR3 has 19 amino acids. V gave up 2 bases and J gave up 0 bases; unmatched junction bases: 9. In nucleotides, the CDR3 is TGTGCCAGCAGCTTAAAGTCGTCGGGAGGGGTCTCTGGGGCCAACGTCCTGACTTTC. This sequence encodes CASSLKSSGGVSGANVLTF.

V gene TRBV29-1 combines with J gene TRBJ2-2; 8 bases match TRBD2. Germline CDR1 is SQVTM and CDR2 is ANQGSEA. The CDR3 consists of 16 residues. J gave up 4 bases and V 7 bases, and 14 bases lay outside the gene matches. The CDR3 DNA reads TGCAGCGCCACGAAAGCTGCGGGGGGAATCACCGGGGAGCTGTTTTTT. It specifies CSATKAAGGITGELFF.

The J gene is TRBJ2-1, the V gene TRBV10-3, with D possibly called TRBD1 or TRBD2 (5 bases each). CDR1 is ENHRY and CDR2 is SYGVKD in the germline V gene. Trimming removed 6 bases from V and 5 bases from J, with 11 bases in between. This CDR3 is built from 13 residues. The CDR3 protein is CAISGTNDNEQFF. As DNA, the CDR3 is TGTGCCATCAGCGGGACCAACGACAATGAGCAGTTCTTC.

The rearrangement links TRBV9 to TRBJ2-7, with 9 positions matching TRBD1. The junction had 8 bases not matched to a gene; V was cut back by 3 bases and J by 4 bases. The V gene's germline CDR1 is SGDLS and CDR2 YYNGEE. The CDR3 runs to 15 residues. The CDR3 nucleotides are TGTGCCAGCAGCGGACAGGGGGAAGGGGGATACGAGCAGTACTTC. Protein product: CASSGQGEGGYEQYF.

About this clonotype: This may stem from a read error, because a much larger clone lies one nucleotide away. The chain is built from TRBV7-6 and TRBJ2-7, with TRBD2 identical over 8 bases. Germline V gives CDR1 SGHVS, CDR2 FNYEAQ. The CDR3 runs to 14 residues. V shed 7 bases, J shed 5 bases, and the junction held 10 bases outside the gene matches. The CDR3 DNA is TGTGCCAGCAACACGGGGGGGGGATGGAACGAGCAGTACTTC. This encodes CASNTGGGWNEQYF.

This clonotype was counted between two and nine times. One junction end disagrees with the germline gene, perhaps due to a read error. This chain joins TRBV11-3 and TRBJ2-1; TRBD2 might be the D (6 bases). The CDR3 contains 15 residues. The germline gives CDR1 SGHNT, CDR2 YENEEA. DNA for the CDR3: TGTGTCAGCAGCTCCACGGACCCCTCCCGGGGGGAGCAGTTCTTC. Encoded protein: CVSSSTDPSRGEQFF.

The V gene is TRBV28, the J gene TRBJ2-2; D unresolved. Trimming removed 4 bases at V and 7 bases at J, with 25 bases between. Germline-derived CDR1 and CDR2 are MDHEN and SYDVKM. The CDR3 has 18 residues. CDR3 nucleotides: TGTGCCAGCAGTTCATATGATTTTAGCAGGAGTGGAGTCGGGGAGCTGTTTTTT. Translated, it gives CASSSYDFSRSGVGELFF. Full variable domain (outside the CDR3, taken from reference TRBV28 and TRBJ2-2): DVKVTQSSRYLVKRTGEKVFLECVQDMDHENMFWYRQDPGLGLRLIYFSYDVKMKEKGDIPEGYSVSREKKERFSLILESASTNQTSMYLCASSSYDFSRSGVGELFFGEGSRLTVL.

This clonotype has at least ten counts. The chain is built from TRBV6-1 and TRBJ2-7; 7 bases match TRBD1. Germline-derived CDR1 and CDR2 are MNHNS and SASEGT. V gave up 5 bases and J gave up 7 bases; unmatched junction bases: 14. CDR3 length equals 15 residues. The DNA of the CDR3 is TGTGCCAGCAGTCCCCTCAAACAGGGGATTCGGGAGCAGTACTTC. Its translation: CASSPLKQGIREQYF.

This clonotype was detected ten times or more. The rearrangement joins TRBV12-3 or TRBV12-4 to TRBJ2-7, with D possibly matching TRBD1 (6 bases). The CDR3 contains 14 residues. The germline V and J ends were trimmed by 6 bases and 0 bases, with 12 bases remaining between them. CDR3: CASSKTGISYEQYF. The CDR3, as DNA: TGTGCCAGCAGCAAGACAGGCATCTCCTACGAGCAGTACTTC.

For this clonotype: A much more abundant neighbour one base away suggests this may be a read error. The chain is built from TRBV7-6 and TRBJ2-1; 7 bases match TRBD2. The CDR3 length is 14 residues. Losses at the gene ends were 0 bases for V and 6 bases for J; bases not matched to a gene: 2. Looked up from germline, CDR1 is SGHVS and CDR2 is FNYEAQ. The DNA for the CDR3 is TGTGCCAGCAGCTTAGCGGGGGGGGTCAATGAGCAGTTCTTC. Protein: CASSLAGGVNEQFF.

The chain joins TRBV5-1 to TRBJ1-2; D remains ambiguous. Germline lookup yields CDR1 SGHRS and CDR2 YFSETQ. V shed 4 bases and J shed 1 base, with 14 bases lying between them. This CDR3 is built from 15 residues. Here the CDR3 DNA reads TGCGCCAGCAGCCCCGAAATCCCTCTTAACTATGGCTACACCTTC. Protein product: CASSPEIPLNYGYTF.

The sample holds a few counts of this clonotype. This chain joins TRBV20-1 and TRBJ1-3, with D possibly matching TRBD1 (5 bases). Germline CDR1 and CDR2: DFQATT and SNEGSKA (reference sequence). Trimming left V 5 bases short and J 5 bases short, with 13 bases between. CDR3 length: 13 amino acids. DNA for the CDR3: TGCAGTGCTCCCAGGGCACAAAGAAACACCATATATTTT. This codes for CSAPRAQRNTIYF.

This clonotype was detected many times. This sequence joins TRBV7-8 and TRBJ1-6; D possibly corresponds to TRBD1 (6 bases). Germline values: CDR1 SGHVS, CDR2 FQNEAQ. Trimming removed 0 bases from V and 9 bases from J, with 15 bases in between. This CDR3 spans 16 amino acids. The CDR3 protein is CASSLAFRDKSSPLHF. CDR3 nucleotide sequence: TGTGCCAGCAGCTTAGCGTTCCGGGACAAATCTTCACCCCTCCACTTT.

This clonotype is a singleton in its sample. CDR3 region: CSARDAVSALERQYF. CDR3 DNA: TGCAGTGCTAGAGATGCAGTCTCGGCCCTCGAGCGGCAGTACTTC. The chain links TRBV20-1 to TRBJ2-7; D unresolved. The CDR3 loop spans 15 amino acids. The V gene lost 0 bases and the J gene lost 9 bases, with 21 bases spanning the gap. In germline, CDR1 is DFQATT, CDR2 SNEGSKA (reference sequence).

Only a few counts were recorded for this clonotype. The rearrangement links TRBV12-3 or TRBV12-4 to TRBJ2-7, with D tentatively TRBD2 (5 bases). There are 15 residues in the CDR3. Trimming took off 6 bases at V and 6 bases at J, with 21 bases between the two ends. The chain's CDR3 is CASSRISGLLPEQYF. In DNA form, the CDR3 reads TGTGCCAGCAGCCGGATTTCTGGACTCCTCCCCGAGCAGTACTTC.

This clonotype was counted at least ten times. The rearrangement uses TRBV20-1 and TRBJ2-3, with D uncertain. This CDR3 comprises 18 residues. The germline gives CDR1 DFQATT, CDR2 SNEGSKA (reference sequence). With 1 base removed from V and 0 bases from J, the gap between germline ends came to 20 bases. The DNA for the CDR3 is TGCAGTGCTAGAGGGTACCGCAGAGGATTAGCTAGCACAGATACGCAGTATTTT. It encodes CSARGYRRGLASTDTQYF.

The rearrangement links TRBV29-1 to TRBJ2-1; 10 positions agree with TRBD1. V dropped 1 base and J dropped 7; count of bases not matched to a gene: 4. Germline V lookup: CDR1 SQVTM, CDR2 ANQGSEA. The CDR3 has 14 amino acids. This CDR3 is CSVEGDRGNNEQFF. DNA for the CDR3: TGCAGCGTTGAAGGGGACAGGGGAAATAATGAGCAGTTCTTC.

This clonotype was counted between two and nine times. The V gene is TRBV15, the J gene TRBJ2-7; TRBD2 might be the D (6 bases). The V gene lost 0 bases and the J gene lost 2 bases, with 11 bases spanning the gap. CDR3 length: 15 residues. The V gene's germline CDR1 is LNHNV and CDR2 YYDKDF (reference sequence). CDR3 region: CATSRDLAGTYEQYF. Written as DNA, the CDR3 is TGTGCCACCAGCAGAGATTTGGCGGGAACCTACGAGCAGTACTTC.

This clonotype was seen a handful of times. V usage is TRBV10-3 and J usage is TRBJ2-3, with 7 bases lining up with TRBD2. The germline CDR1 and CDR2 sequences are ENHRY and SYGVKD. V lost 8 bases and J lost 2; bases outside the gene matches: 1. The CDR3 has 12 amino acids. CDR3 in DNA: TGTGCCATCGGGGGGGACACAGATACGCAGTATTTT. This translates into CAIGGDTDTQYF.

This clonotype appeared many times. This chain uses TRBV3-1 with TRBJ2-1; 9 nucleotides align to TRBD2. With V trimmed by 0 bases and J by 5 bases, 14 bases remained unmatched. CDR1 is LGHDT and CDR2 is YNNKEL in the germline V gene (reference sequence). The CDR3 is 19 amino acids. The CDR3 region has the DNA TGTGCCAGCAGCCAAGATCTAGGAGCGGGAGGAGGCCGGCACAATGAGCAGTTCTTC. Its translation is CASSQDLGAGGGRHNEQFF.